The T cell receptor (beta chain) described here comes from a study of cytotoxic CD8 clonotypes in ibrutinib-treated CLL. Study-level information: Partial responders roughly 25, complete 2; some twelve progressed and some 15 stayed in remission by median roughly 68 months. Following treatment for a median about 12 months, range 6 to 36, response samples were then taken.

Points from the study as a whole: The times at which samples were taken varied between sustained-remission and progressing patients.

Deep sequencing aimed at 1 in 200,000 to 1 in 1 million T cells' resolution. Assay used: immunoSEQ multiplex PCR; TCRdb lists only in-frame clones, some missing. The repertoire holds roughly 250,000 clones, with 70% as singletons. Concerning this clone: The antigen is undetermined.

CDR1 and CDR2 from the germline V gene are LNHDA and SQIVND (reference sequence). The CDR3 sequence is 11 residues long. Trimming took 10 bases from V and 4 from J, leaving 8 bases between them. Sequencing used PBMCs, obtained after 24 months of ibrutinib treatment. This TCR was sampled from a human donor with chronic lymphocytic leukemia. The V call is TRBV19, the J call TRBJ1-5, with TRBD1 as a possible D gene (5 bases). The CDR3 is CATGGNQPQHF. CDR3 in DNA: TGTGCCACCGGGGGGAATCAGCCCCAGCATTTT.